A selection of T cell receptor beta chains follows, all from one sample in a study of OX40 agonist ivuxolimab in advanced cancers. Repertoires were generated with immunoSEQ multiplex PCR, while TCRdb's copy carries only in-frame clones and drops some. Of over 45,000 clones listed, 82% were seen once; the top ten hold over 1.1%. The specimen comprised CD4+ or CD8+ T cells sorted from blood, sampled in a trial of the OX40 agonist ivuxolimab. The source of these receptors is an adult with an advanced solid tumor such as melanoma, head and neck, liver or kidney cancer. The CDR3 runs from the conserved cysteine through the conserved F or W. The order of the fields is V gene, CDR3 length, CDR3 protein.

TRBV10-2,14,CASSAQGAGASLHF
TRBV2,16,CASSRDRGRVVYGYTF
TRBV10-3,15,CAISDPDRGQETQYF
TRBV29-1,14,CSVESWTGADTIYF
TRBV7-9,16,CASSPSRGRSTDTQYF
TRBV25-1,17,CASKGASGGAGTDTQYF
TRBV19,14,CASSSRGSNNEQFF
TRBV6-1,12,CASSERQYGYTF
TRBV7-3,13,CASSRGGASGYTF
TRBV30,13,CAWGQRGSNIQYF
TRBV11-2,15,CASSLGWRGGNEQFF
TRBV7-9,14,CASSSGWGRTEAFF
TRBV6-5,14,CASSYGGSVNEQYF
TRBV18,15,CASSRDRGRNQPQHF
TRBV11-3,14,CASSLGSARETQYF
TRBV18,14,CASSGRQASYEQYF
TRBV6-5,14,CASSYHSLSYEQYF
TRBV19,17,CASSIGPGLARGETQYF
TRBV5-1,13,CASSLKFETEAFF
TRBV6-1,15,CASSEASGGPYEQYF
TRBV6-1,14,CASNRPLNTGELFF
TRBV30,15,CAWSVGQGGSYEQYF
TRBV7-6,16,CASSPLRGLAAGEQFF
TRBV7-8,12,CASSWGTGELFF
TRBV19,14,CASSTTGIGTEAFF
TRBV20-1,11,CSAGGEETQYF
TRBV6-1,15,CASSEASQDRYGYTF
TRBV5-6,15,CASSLGDRANYEQYF
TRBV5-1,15,CASSLEGGQPTEAFF
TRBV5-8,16,CASSSYVGSSYNEQFF
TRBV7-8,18,CASSFDPGPSLGANVLTF
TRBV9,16,CASSPGLELNFDTQYF
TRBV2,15,CASQSAGDGGYEQYF
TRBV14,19,CASSQLWAGPYSGANVLTF
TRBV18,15,CASSPRRELPYEQYF
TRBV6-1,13,CASSADRGSEQYF
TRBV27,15,CASSPWKISTDTQYF
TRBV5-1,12,CASSLHADTQYF
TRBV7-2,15,CASSLDGKPSYEQYF
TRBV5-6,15,CASSLSGTGGEKLFF
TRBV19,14,CASRTGGNTGELFF
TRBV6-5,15,CASRSTGKRVQPQHF
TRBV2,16,CASSSPGLSSYNEQFF
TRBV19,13,CASRSPGGNEQFF
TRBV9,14,CASSLGTANYGYTF
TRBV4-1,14,CASSQDGDWKGQFF
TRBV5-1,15,CASSRGEAGANVLTF
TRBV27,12,CASSLSGETQYF
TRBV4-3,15,CASSHRRQGAGGYTF
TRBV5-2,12,CASSQDPAARYF
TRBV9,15,CASSVDLNSYNEQFF
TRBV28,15,CASSLSGARSYGYTF
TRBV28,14,CASSPQVGNQPQHF